The 4 T cell receptor beta chains given below trace back to one sample, sequenced in a study of cytotoxic CD8 clonotypes in ibrutinib-treated CLL. Data came from immunoSEQ multiplex PCR; TCRdb stores just in-frame clones and leaves some out. The data show 330,000 or so clones, roughly two thirds seen once. This specimen was PBMCs, taken after 36 months of ibrutinib treatment. These receptors all stem from a human donor with chronic lymphocytic leukemia.

In this sample, this clone turned up a few times. This chain connects TRBV11-1 to TRBJ2-2; D perhaps matches TRBD2 (5 bases). Looked up from germline, CDR1 is SGHAT and CDR2 is FQDESV (reference sequence). Trimming stripped 4 bases from V and 0 bases from J, with 15 bases between. This CDR3 comprises 17 residues. As DNA, the CDR3 is TGTGCCAGCAGCTCCACCTGGGTTAGCGCGAACACCGGGGAGCTGTTTTTT. Its protein product is CASSSTWVSANTGELFF.

This clone was observed a handful of times. The chain uses TRBV2 and TRBJ2-7; 9 bases are shared with TRBD2. CDR1 is SNHLY, CDR2 FYNNEI, per germline. V was pared by 5 bases and J by 3 bases, with 2 bases of the junction left unmatched. The CDR3 sequence is 13 residues long. The CDR3 spells CASSYSGSYEQYF. CDR3 sequence (DNA): TGTGCCAGCAGTTATAGCGGGAGCTACGAGCAGTACTTC.

Points on this clone: The same CDR3 also results from other DNA sequences found in this sample. The chain employs TRBV5-1 and TRBJ2-7; 10 bases map to TRBD1. V shed 3 bases, J shed 4 bases, and the junction held 1 base outside the gene matches. The CDR3 contains 13 residues. Germline CDR1 is SGHRS and CDR2 is YFSETQ. Written as DNA, the CDR3 is TGCGCCAGCAGCTGGGGACAGGGGTACGAGCAGTACTTC. Translation gives CASSWGQGYEQYF.

In its sample, this clone was seen a few times. V usage is TRBV7-8 and J usage is TRBJ2-5, with D tentatively TRBD1 (6 bases). V lost 3 bases to trimming and J lost 5 bases, with 10 bases between them. The CDR3 is made up of 13 amino acids. Germline V CDR1 and CDR2: SGHVS, FQNEAQ. CDR3 nucleotide sequence: TGTGCCAGCAGCTTTTGGGGGCGGGAGACCCAGTACTTC. It translates to CASSFWGRETQYF.